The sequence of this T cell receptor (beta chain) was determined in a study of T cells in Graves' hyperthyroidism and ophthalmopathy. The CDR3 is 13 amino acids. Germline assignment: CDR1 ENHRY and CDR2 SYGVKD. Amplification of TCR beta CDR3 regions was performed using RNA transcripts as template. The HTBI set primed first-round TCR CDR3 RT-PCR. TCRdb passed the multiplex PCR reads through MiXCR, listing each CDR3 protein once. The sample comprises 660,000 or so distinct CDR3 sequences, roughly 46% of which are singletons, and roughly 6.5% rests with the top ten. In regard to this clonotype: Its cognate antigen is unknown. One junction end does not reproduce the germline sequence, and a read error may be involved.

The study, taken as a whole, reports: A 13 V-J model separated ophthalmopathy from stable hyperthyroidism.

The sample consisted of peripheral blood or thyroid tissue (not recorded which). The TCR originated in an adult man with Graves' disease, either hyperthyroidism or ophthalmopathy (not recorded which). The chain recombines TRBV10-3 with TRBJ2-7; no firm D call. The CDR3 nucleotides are TGTGCCAGCAGTGATACGGAAAGCTACGAGCAGTACTTC. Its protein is CASSDTESYEQYF.